This T cell receptor beta chain was observed in a study of Graves' ophthalmopathy and Graves' hyperthyroidism. Study-wide results and caveats: Built on 13 signatures, a model told ophthalmopathy apart from stable hyperthyroidism with roughly 88% sensitivity and 75% to 82% specificity. Blood repertoires reportedly contained most expanded thyroid clonotypes above 0.001 frequency.

As to this clonotype: The antigen is not known.

Using RNA transcripts, the TCR beta CDR3 regions were amplified. HTBI-primed first-round RT-PCR preceded second-round multiplex PCR. MiXCR, applied by TCRdb to the multiplex PCR reads, yields one record per CDR3 protein. This sample has over a million distinct CDR3 sequences, with about 40% found just once. The germline V gene has CDR1 LNHNV and CDR2 YYDKDF (reference sequence). The CDR3 runs to 15 residues. The J segment lost 5 bases and the V segment lost 1 base, leaving 6 bases of the junction unmatched. The source is an adult man with Graves' hyperthyroidism. Material for sequencing was peripheral blood or thyroid tissue (not recorded which). The chain joins TRBV15 to TRBJ2-5; TRBD2 matches 8 bases. Here the CDR3 reads CATSRANSGTETQYF. Written as DNA, the CDR3 is TGTGCCACCAGCAGAGCAAATAGCGGGACGGAGACCCAGTACTTC.